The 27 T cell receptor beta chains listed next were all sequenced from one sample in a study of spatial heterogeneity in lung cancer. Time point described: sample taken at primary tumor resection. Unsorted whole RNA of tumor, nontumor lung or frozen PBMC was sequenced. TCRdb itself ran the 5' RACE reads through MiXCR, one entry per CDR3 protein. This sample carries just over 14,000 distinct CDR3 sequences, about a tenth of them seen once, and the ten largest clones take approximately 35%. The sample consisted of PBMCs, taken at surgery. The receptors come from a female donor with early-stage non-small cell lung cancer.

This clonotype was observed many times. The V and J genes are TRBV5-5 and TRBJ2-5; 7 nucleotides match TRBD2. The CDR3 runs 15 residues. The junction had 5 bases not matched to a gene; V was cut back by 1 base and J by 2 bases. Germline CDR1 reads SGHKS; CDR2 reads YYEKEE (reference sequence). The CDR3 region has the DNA TGTGCCAGCAGCTTGAACGTGGGGGGGCAAGAGACCCAGTACTTC. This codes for CASSLNVGGQETQYF.

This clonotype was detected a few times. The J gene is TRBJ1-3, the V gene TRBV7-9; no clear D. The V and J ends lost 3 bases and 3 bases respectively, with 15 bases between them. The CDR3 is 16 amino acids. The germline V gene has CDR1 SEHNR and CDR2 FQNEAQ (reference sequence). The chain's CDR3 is CASSFGSGVFGNTIYF. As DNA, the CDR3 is TGTGCCAGCAGCTTCGGGTCCGGGGTTTTTGGAAACACCATATATTTT.

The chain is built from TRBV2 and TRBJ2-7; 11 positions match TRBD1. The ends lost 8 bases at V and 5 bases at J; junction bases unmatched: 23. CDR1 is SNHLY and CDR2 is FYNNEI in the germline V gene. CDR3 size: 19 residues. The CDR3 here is CASLPRLGQGGRGGNEQYF. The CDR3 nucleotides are TGTGCCAGCCTCCCCCGACTGGGACAGGGGGGAAGAGGGGGCAACGAGCAGTACTTC.

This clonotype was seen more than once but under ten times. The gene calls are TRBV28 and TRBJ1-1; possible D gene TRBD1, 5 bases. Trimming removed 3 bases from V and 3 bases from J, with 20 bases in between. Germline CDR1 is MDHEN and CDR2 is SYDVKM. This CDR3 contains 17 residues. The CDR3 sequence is CASSFTYRDPRDTEAFF. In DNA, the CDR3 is TGTGCCAGCAGTTTCACATACCGGGACCCGAGGGACACTGAAGCTTTCTTT.

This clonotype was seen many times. CDR3 nucleotide sequence: TGTGCCAGCAGTTTGGACAGGGGGGCGACTGGGGCCAACGTCCTGACTTTC. Its protein is CASSLDRGATGANVLTF. The chain links TRBV28 to TRBJ2-6, with 10 bases fitting TRBD1. V was clipped by 3 bases and J by 2 bases; unmatched bases: 4. The CDR3 consists of 17 residues. Germline V gene data show CDR1 as MDHEN and CDR2 as SYDVKM.

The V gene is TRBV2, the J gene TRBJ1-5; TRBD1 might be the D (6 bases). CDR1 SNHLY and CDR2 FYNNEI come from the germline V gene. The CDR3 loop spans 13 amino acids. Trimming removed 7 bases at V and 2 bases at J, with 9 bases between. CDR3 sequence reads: CASTGEGNQPQHF. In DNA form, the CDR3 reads TGTGCCAGCACAGGGGAAGGCAATCAGCCCCAGCATTTT.

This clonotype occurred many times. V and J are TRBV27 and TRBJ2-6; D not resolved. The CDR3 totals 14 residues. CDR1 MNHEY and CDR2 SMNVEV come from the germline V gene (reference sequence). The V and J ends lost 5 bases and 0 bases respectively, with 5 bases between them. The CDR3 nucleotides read TGTGCCAGCAGTCATTCCTCTGGGGCCAACGTCCTGACTTTC. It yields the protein CASSHSSGANVLTF. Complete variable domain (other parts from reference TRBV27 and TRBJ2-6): EAQVTQNPRYLITVTGKKLTVTCSQNMNHEYMSWYRQDPGLGLRQIYYSMNVEVTDKGDVPEGYKVSRKEKRNFPLILESPSPNQTSLYFCASSHSSGANVLTFGAGSRLTVL.

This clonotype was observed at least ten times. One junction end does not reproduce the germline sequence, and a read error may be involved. The CDR3 loop is CASSLVSGGGPYNEQFF. CDR3 in DNA: TGTGCTAGCAGCTTAGTATCCGGCGGGGGGCCTTACAATGAGCAGTTCTTC. The gene calls are TRBV7-7 and TRBJ2-1, with 8 bases identical to TRBD2. There are 17 residues in the CDR3. CDR1 and CDR2 (germline): SSHAT, FNYEAQ (reference sequence).

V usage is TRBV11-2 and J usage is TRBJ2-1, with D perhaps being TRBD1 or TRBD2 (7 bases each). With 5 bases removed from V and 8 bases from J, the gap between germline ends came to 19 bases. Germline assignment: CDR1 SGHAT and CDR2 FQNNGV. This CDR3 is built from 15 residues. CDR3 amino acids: CASSVGGDSTHEQFF. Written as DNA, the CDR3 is TGTGCCAGCAGCGTTGGGGGGGACAGTACCCATGAGCAGTTCTTC.

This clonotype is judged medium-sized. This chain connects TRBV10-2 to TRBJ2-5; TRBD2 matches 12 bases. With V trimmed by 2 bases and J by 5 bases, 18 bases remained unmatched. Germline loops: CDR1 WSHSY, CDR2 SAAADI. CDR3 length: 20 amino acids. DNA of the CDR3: TGCGCCAGCAGTGAGCCGGTGGCGACTAGCGGGGGAACGAGGAGGGAGACCCAGTACTTC. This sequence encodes CASSEPVATSGGTRRETQYF.

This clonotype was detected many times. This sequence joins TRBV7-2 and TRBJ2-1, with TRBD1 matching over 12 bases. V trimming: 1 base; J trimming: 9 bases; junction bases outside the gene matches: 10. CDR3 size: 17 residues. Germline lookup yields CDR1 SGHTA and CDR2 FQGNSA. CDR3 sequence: CASSLGGAGTGGSEQFF. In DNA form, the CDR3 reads TGTGCCAGCAGCTTAGGAGGGGCCGGGACAGGGGGCAGTGAGCAGTTCTTC.

The CDR3 sequence is CASSPGQPNYGYTF. The CDR3 nucleotides are TGTGCCAGCAGCCCCGGACAGCCTAACTATGGCTACACCTTC. The J gene is TRBJ1-2, the V gene TRBV12-3 or TRBV12-4, with a possible D match to TRBD1 (6 bases). This CDR3 has 14 residues. The V end was cut by 6 bases, the J end by 0 bases, with 11 bases between.

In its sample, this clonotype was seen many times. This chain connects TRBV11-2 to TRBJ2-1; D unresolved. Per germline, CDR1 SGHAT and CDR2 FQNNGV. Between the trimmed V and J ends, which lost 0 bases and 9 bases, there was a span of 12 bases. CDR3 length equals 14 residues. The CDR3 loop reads CASSLDITNLEQFF. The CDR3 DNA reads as TGTGCCAGCAGCTTAGATATCACGAACCTTGAGCAGTTCTTC.

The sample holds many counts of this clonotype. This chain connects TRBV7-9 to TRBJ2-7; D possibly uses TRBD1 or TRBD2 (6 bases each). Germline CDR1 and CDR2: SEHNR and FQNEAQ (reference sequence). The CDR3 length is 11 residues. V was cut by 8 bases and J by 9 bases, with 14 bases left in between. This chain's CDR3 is CASSRGRGQYF. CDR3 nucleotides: TGTGCCAGCTCCCGGGGGCGCGGGCAGTACTTC.

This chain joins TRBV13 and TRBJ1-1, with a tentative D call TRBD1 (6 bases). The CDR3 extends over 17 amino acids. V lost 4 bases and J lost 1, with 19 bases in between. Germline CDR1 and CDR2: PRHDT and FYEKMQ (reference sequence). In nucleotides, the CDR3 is TGTGCCAGCAGCTATGAAGCCCGGGGCAGGGGGAACACTGAAGCTTTCTTT. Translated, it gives CASSYEARGRGNTEAFF. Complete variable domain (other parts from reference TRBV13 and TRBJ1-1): AAGVIQSPRHLIKEKRETATLKCYPIPRHDTVYWYQQGPGQDPQFLISFYEKMQSDKGSIPDRFSAQQFSDYHSELNMSSLELGDSALYFCASSYEARGRGNTEAFFGQGTRLTVV.

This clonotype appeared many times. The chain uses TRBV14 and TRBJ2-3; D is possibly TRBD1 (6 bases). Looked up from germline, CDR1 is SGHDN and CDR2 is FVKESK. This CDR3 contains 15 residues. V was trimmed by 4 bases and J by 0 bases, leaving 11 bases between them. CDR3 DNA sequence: TGTGCCAGCAGCCCTCCGGGACACAGCACAGATACGCAGTATTTT. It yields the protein CASSPPGHSTDTQYF.

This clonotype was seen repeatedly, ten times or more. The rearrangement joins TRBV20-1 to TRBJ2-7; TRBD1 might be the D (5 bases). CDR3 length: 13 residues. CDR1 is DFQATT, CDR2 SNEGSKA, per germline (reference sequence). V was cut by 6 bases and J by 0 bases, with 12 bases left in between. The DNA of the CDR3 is TGCAGTGCGATCGACAGAAGCTCCTACGAGCAGTACTTC. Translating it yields CSAIDRSSYEQYF.

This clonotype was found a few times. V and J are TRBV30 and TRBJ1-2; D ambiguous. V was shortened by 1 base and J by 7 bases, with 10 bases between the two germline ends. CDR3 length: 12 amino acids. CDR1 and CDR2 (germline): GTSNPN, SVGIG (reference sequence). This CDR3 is CAWSAPGFGYTF. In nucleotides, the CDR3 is TGTGCCTGGAGTGCCCCCGGGTTTGGCTACACCTTC.

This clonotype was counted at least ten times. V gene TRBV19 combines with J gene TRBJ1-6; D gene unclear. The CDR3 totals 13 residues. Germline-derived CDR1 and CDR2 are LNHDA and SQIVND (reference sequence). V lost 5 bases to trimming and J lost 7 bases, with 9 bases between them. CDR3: CASSSPGNSPLHF. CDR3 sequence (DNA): TGTGCCAGTAGTTCCCCTGGGAATTCACCCCTCCACTTT.

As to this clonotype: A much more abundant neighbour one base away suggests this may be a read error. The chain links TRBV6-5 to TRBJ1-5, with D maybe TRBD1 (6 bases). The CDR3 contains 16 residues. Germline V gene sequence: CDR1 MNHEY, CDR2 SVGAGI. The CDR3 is CVNSGGPVGGNQPQHF. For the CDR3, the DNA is TGTGTCAACAGCGGGGGGCCCGTTGGTGGCAATCAGCCCCAGCATTTT.

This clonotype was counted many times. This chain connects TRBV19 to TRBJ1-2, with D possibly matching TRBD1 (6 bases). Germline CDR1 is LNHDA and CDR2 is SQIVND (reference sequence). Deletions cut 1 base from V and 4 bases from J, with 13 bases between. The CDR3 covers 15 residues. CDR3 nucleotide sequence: TGTGCCAGTAGTATAGCCCAGGACAGCTTCTATGGCTACACCTTC. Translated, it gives CASSIAQDSFYGYTF.

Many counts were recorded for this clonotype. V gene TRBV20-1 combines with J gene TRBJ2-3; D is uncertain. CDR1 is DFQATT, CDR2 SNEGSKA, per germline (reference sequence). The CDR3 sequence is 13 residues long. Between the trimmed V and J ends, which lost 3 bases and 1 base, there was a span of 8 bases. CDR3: CSASPGGTDTQYF. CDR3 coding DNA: TGCAGTGCTAGTCCTGGGGGCACAGATACGCAGTATTTT.

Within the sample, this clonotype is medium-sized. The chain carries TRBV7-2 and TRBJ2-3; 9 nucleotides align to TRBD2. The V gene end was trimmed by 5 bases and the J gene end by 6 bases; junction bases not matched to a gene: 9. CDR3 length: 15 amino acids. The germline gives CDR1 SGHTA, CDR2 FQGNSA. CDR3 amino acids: CASSLWGGGADTQYF. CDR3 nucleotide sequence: TGTGCCAGCAGCCTCTGGGGCGGGGGGGCGGATACGCAGTATTTT.

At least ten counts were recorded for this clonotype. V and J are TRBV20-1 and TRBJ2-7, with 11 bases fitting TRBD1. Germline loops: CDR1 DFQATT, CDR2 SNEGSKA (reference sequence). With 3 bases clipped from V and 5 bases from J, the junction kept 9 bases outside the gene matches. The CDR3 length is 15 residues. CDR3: CSARSRDRGGHEQYF. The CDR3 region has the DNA TGCAGTGCTAGGTCCCGGGACAGGGGGGGCCACGAGCAGTACTTC.

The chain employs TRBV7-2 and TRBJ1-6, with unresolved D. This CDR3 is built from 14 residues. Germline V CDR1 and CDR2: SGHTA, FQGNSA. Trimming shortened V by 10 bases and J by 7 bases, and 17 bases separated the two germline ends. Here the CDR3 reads CATSRRVGNSPLHF. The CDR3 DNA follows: TGTGCCACCTCACGAAGAGTGGGAAATTCACCCCTCCACTTT.

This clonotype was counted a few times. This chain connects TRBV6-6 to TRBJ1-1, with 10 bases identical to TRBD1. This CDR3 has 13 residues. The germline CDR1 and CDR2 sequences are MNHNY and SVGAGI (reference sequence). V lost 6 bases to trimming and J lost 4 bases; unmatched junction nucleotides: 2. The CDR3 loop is CASSWTGGTEAFF. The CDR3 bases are TGTGCCAGCAGCTGGACAGGGGGCACTGAAGCTTTCTTT.

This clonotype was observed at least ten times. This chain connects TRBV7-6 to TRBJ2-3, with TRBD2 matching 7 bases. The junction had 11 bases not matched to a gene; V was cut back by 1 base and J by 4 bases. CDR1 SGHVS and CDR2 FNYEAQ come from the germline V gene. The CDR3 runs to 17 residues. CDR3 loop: CASSLGGGTTPADTQYF. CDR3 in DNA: TGTGCCAGCAGCTTAGGAGGAGGGACTACCCCCGCAGATACGCAGTATTTT. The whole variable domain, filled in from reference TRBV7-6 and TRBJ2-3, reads GAGVSQSPRYKVTKRGQDVALRCDPISGHVSLYWYRQALGQGPEFLTYFNYEAQQDKSGLPNDRFSAERPEGSISTLTIQRTEQRDSAMYRCASSLGGGTTPADTQYFGPGTRLTVL.